A single sample gave rise to the 16 T cell receptor beta chains below, sequenced in a study of cytomegalovirus exposure and HLA in healthy donors. TCRdb keeps only in-frame clones here, not all; method: immunoSEQ multiplex PCR. This table holds almost 65,000 clones, 85% to 90% found once. The sequencing input was PBMCs. These TCRs come from a woman aged 18-29 years in good health and CMV-seronegative.

The V gene is TRBV27, the J gene TRBJ2-7; 7 positions match TRBD2. The CDR3 has 15 amino acids. In germline, CDR1 is MNHEY, CDR2 SMNVEV (reference sequence). The V gene end was trimmed by 5 bases and the J gene end by 2 bases; junction bases not matched to a gene: 9. The CDR3 region is CASSPRAGRAYEQYF. CDR3 nucleotide sequence: TGTGCCAGCAGTCCAAGAGCGGGGAGAGCCTACGAGCAGTACTTC.

The rearrangement uses TRBV14 and TRBJ1-2; D is undetermined. This CDR3 has 16 amino acids. The V and J ends lost 0 bases and 3 bases respectively, with 14 bases between them. CDR1 SGHDN and CDR2 FVKESK come from the germline V gene. CDR3 DNA sequence: TGTGCCAGCAGCCAAGAGCCCGGGAAGATCGACTATGGCTACACCTTC. This sequence encodes CASSQEPGKIDYGYTF.

The genes are TRBV7-2 and TRBJ2-5; 9 positions match TRBD1. The V gene end was trimmed by 8 bases and the J gene end by 5 bases; junction bases not matched to a gene: 3. Germline values: CDR1 SGHTA, CDR2 FQGNSA. This CDR3 contains 12 residues. CDR3 nucleotide sequence: TGTGCCAGCGGGACAGGGCACGAGACCCAGTACTTC. It encodes CASGTGHETQYF.

V and J are TRBV11-2 and TRBJ2-5; 10 bases are a match to TRBD2. CDR1 is SGHAT, CDR2 FQNNGV, per germline. The CDR3 spans 16 residues. V trimming: 4 bases; J trimming: 1 base; junction bases outside the gene matches: 6. This chain's CDR3 is CASSSSIAGGQETQYF. The CDR3 bases are TGTGCCAGCAGCTCGTCTATAGCGGGGGGCCAAGAGACCCAGTACTTC.

The chain is built from TRBV9 and TRBJ2-5; D is unclear. Germline V gene sequence: CDR1 SGDLS, CDR2 YYNGEE. CDR3 size: 13 residues. Trimming took off 0 bases at V and 4 bases at J, with 7 bases between the two ends. CDR3 protein: CASSVGPSETQYF. CDR3 DNA: TGTGCCAGCAGCGTAGGTCCGTCAGAGACCCAGTACTTC.

The genes are TRBV6-1 and TRBJ2-7; 10 bases agree with TRBD2. Unmatched junction bases numbered 8, after V lost 4 bases and J lost 5 bases. This CDR3 is 15 amino acids long. Germline lookup yields CDR1 MNHNS and CDR2 SASEGT. Here the CDR3 reads CASSALAGGFDEQYF. The CDR3 bases are TGTGCCAGCAGTGCATTAGCGGGAGGTTTCGACGAGCAGTACTTC.

The V gene is TRBV10-3, the J gene TRBJ1-4; 7 nucleotides match TRBD1. This CDR3 contains 14 residues. V shed 6 bases, J shed 4 bases, and the junction held 5 bases outside the gene matches. The V gene's germline CDR1 is ENHRY and CDR2 SYGVKD. CDR3 protein: CAIRPQGVNEKLFF. The CDR3 DNA sequence: TGTGCCATCAGGCCTCAGGGGGTTAATGAAAAACTGTTTTTT.

This chain joins TRBV13 and TRBJ2-1; TRBD2 matches at 8 bases. CDR1 is PRHDT and CDR2 is FYEKMQ in the germline V gene (reference sequence). The CDR3 contains 15 residues. V gave up 2 bases and J gave up 2 bases; unmatched junction bases: 2. This CDR3 is CASSLRGRTYNEQFF. CDR3 DNA sequence: TGTGCCAGCAGCTTACGCGGGAGGACCTACAATGAGCAGTTCTTC.

The chain is built from TRBV27 and TRBJ1-5; D gene ambiguous. CDR3 length: 13 residues. V lost 4 bases, J lost 4 bases, and 8 bases lay in between. Per the germline V gene, CDR1 is MNHEY and CDR2 is SMNVEV (reference sequence). CDR3 amino acids: CASSSGPNQPQHF. The CDR3 DNA reads TGTGCCAGCAGTTCAGGCCCTAATCAGCCCCAGCATTTT.

V and J are TRBV4-1 and TRBJ2-4; weak D call: TRBD1 (6 bases). Trimming shortened V by 2 bases and J by 0 bases, and 11 bases separated the two germline ends. Germline CDR1 is MGHRA and CDR2 is YSYEKL. The CDR3 has 16 residues. The CDR3 DNA reads TGCGCCAGCAGCCAAAGGACAGACCTAGCCAAAAACATTCAGTACTTC. The encoded protein is CASSQRTDLAKNIQYF.

The V and J genes are TRBV19 and TRBJ1-3, with D unclear. The CDR3 length is 13 residues. Trimming shortened V by 7 bases and J by 0 bases, and 7 bases separated the two germline ends. Germline loops: CDR1 LNHDA, CDR2 SQIVND (reference sequence). This CDR3 is CASKENSGNTIYF. The CDR3 DNA follows: TGTGCCAGTAAAGAGAACTCTGGAAACACCATATATTTT.

In its sample, this clone was seen a few times. CDR3: CASSDRVNSPLHF. CDR3 nucleotide sequence: TGTGCCAGCAGTGACCGGGTGAATTCACCCCTCCACTTT. The chain has TRBV6-4 and TRBJ1-6; no definite D call. Germline V gene sequence: CDR1 MRHNA, CDR2 SNTAGT. This CDR3 region has 13 residues. Trimming shortened V by 2 bases and J by 7 bases, and 6 bases separated the two germline ends.

The chain couples TRBV29-1 to TRBJ2-1; 9 bases line up with TRBD1. Per the germline V gene, CDR1 is SQVTM and CDR2 is ANQGSEA. Losses at the gene ends were 1 base for V and 7 bases for J; bases not matched to a gene: 8. The CDR3 is made up of 15 amino acids. The CDR3 DNA reads as TGCAGCGTTGAAGTAAGGACAGGGGCTTGGAATGAGCAGTTCTTC. Protein product: CSVEVRTGAWNEQFF.

The chain joins TRBV7-2 to TRBJ2-5; 9 nucleotides line up with TRBD2. Germline CDR1 SGHTA, CDR2 FQGNSA. Trimming took 4 bases from V and 5 from J; bases not matched to a gene: 8. The CDR3 consists of 15 residues. For the CDR3, the DNA is TGTGCCAGCAGCTCCTTAGCGGGGGCGGCGGAGACCCAGTACTTC. Translating gives CASSSLAGAAETQYF.

V usage is TRBV10-2 and J usage is TRBJ2-1, with D possibly being TRBD1 (6 bases). V was cut by 0 bases and J by 11 bases, with 14 bases left in between. Germline CDR1 is WSHSY and CDR2 is SAAADI. The CDR3 spans 14 residues. CDR3 region: CASSESLGATKQFF. The CDR3 DNA reads TGCGCCAGCAGTGAGTCGTTGGGGGCCACGAAGCAGTTCTTC.

This sequence joins TRBV11-2 and TRBJ2-7, with D possibly being TRBD1 (6 bases). Trimming took 4 bases from V and 4 from J, leaving 8 bases between them. The V gene's germline CDR1 is SGHAT and CDR2 FQNNGV. This CDR3 contains 12 residues. The CDR3 DNA follows: TGTGCCAGCAGCTCCACAGGGTACGAGCAGTACTTC. Protein product: CASSSTGYEQYF. The variable domain in full, with the rest retrieved from reference TRBV11-2 and TRBJ2-7, is EAGVAQSPRYKIIEKRQSVAFWCNPISGHATLYWYQQILGQGPKLLIQFQNNGVVDDSQLPKDRFSAERLKGVDSTLKIQPAKLEDSAVYLCASSSTGYEQYFGPGTRLTVT.